The rows below give T cell receptor beta chains drawn from one sample of a study of shared clonotypes between healthy human individuals. Assay: immunoSEQ multiplex PCR; the TCRdb copy retains only in-frame clones and omits some. The sample comprises around 2,000,000 clones, 85% to 95% of which are singletons, and roughly 0.13% rests with the top ten. The sequenced sample consisted of naive CD4+ T cells sorted from blood. The source is a man between 18 and 29 years old in good health. CDR3s include the opening cysteine and the closing phenylalanine or tryptophan. The D gene is left open where the match is weak. Rows give clone size only sometimes, using once, few, many, or a class for an expanded clone.

v_gene	j_gene	d_gene	abundance	CDR3nt	CDR3aa
TRBV18	TRBJ1-1	TRBD1	.	TGTGCCAGCTCTGCCGGGACAGGGGTACCGGGCACTGAAGCTTTCTTT	CASSAGTGVPGTEAFF
TRBV30	TRBJ2-4	.	.	TGTGCCTGGAGTGATTACTGGCGGAGAGAGGACCGCGCCAAAAACATTCAGTACTTC	CAWSDYWRREDRAKNIQYF
TRBV5-1	TRBJ1-1	TRBD1	.	TGCGCCAGCAGCGTAACGACAGGGCTTCTGAACACTGAAGCTTTCTTT	CASSVTTGLLNTEAFF
TRBV28	TRBJ1-1	.	.	TGTGCCAGCAGTCTAAGAGGGGGGACCACTGAAGCTTTCTTT	CASSLRGGTTEAFF
TRBV19	TRBJ1-2	TRBD1	once	TGTGCCAGTAGCCCCCGGGACAGGGCAAACTATGGCTACACCTTC	CASSPRDRANYGYTF
TRBV7-9	TRBJ1-4	TRBD1	.	TGTGCCAGCAGCTTAGGCTCCGGGACAGGGGAAAAACTGTTTTTT	CASSLGSGTGEKLFF
TRBV6-1	TRBJ1-1	.	.	TGTGCCAGCAGTGAGGACTGGGGGAGGACTGAAGCTTTCTTT	CASSEDWGRTEAFF
TRBV5-1	TRBJ2-5	.	.	TGCGCCAGCAGCTTAGGGTCCACTACCAACCAAGAGACCCAGTACTTC	CASSLGSTTNQETQYF
TRBV6-5	TRBJ2-3	TRBD2	.	TGTGCCAGCAGTCCCGCGGGGGGCACAGATACGCAGTATTTT	CASSPAGGTDTQYF
TRBV7-2	TRBJ1-2	TRBD1	.	TGTGCCAGCAGCTTCGGGACAGCTAACTATGGCTACACCTTC	CASSFGTANYGYTF
TRBV6-6	TRBJ2-3	.	.	TGTGCCAGCGTTTCTAAGGCGTATAGCACAGATACGCAGTATTTT	CASVSKAYSTDTQYF
TRBV30	TRBJ1-1	TRBD1	.	TGTGCCTGGAGTGGACAGGGACTGACTGAAGCTTTCTTT	CAWSGQGLTEAFF
TRBV7-8	TRBJ1-5	.	.	TGTGCCAGCAGCTTTTCTACCGGGGGAGGACAGCCCCAGCATTTT	CASSFSTGGGQPQHF
TRBV29-1	TRBJ2-1	TRBD2	.	TGCAGCGTTGGGGGGGGACTGCGCAATGAGCAGTTCTTC	CSVGGGLRNEQFF
TRBV11-3	TRBJ2-1	.	.	TGTGCCAGCAGCTTAGACAGCTCCTACAATGAGCAGTTCTTC	CASSLDSSYNEQFF
TRBV27	TRBJ2-3	TRBD2	.	TGTGCCAGCAGTTTATGGAGCGGGGGGGCGGCAGATACGCAGTATTTT	CASSLWSGGAADTQYF
TRBV2	TRBJ1-5	.	.	TGTGCCAGCACCCCAGGCCGGGCCATTCAGCCCCAGCATTTT	CASTPGRAIQPQHF
TRBV10-3	TRBJ2-5	TRBD1	.	TGTGCCATCAGTGACCTGGGACAGGGGCAAGAGACCCAGTACTTC	CAISDLGQGQETQYF
TRBV2	TRBJ2-2	TRBD2	.	TGTGCCGGTCATGGGGGAGGGCGGACCGGGGAGCTGTTTTTT	CAGHGGGRTGELFF
TRBV5-4	TRBJ2-2	.	once	TGTGCCAGCAGCTTTAATCCCCGAGGGCGGGAGCTGTTTTTT	CASSFNPRGRELFF
TRBV6-5	TRBJ1-2	.	.	TGTGCCAGCAGTTACGCGGGGGAACGTGGCTACACCTTC	CASSYAGERGYTF
TRBV6-1	TRBJ2-7	.	.	TGTGCCAGCGCCTACGGACGGTTCTCCTACGAGCAGTACTTC	CASAYGRFSYEQYF
TRBV11-2	TRBJ2-1	TRBD2	.	TGTGCCAGCAGCTTAGCAGCAGCGGGGGGAACATATGAGCAGTTCTTC	CASSLAAAGGTYEQFF
TRBV4-1	TRBJ1-5	.	once	TGCGCCAGCAGCCAACCTGGGACCGGGGACAATCAGCCCCAGCATTTT	CASSQPGTGDNQPQHF
TRBV29-1	TRBJ2-1	TRBD2	.	TGCAGCGGAAAGGGGACTAGCGGGAGTCTCAATGAGCAGTTCTTC	CSGKGTSGSLNEQFF
TRBV29-1	TRBJ2-7	.	.	TGCAGCGTTCGGGCCGCCTACGAGCAGTACTTC	CSVRAAYEQYF
TRBV2	TRBJ2-5	.	.	TGTGCCAGCAGTGCAGGGTATAGGGAGACCCAGTACTTC	CASSAGYRETQYF
TRBV6-5	TRBJ1-2	.	.	TGTGCCAGCAGTTTGGCCCAAGGGCCCTATGGCTACACCTTC	CASSLAQGPYGYTF
TRBV7-9	TRBJ1-1	.	.	TGTGCCAGCAGCCCCGTCGGTGCCCGGGTTCGTGCTGAAGCTTTCTTT	CASSPVGARVRAEAFF
TRBV2	TRBJ1-2	.	.	TGTGCCAGCAATCCCGGGACGGCCTCTATAGGCTACACCTTC	CASNPGTASIGYTF
TRBV10-3	TRBJ1-5	.	.	TGTGCCATCAGTGACTGGGGGCTAAGCAATCAGCCCCAGCATTTT	CAISDWGLSNQPQHF
TRBV7-6	TRBJ2-7	.	.	TGTGCCAGCAGCTTGGGCCCCCGGGACTACGAGCAGTACTTC	CASSLGPRDYEQYF
TRBV5-1	TRBJ2-1	TRBD2	once	TGCGCCAGCGCCTACAGCGGGACTACCTACAATGAGCAGTTCTTC	CASAYSGTTYNEQFF
TRBV5-1	TRBJ1-3	.	.	TGCGCCAGCAGCCTGGGGGGATCTGGAAACACCATATATTTT	CASSLGGSGNTIYF
TRBV7-2	TRBJ2-7	.	once	TGTGCCAGCAGCTTAGGGGGCCGGGTCTACGAGCAGTACTTC	CASSLGGRVYEQYF
TRBV6-5	TRBJ1-2	.	.	TGTGCCAGCAGTTACGAGGCGGGCTCCTATGGCTACACCTTC	CASSYEAGSYGYTF
TRBV27	TRBJ2-7	.	.	TGTGCCAGCTGTAGGCCAGGGACCTACGAGCAGTACTTC	CASCRPGTYEQYF
TRBV6-1	TRBJ2-1	TRBD1	.	TGTGCCAGCAGTGGTCGGCAGGGGGCCCTTAGCTCCTACAATGAGCAGTTCTTC	CASSGRQGALSSYNEQFF
TRBV18	TRBJ1-1	.	.	TGTGCCAGCTCACCACTACTACGGACGGAGAACACTGAAGCTTTCTTT	CASSPLLRTENTEAFF
TRBV27	TRBJ2-7	TRBD1	once	TGTGCCAGCGGGCCGGGACAGGGGCCCTACGAGCAGTACTTC	CASGPGQGPYEQYF